This T cell receptor (beta chain) was retrieved from a study of blood T cell repertoires in COVID-19. Sequencing was performed with immunoSEQ multiplex PCR; in TCRdb, only in-frame clones are kept and a portion is missing. The top ten hold under 7% of the sample, which has a few hundred thousand clones, 75% to 95% seen once. V dropped 5 bases and J dropped 4 bases, with 23 bases sitting between them. The CDR3 is 17 amino acids. Looked up from germline, CDR1 is SGHAT and CDR2 is FQNNGV. The TCR comes from a woman under 40 with COVID-19, enrolled during active disease. The sample taken for sequencing was peripheral blood. This chain links TRBV11-2 with TRBJ1-2; perhaps TRBD1 as D (6 bases). DNA of the CDR3: TGTGCCAGCAGCAGGGCATCAACAGGGAAGCTATCCTATGGCTACACCTTC. The encoded protein is CASSRASTGKLSYGYTF.